This TCR beta chain was retrieved from a study of cytomegalovirus exposure and HLA in healthy donors. The study's findings and limits: The study put 150 to 200 TCR beta chains on its list as cytomegalovirus-associated. The authors later found TCR association rates varying by HLA locus, with DRB1 most and HLA-C fewest.

The CDR3 has 16 residues. Details on this clone: Its antigen remains unknown.

The PCR ran on 60 Vbeta and 13 Jbeta primers. The repertoire was sequenced with immunoSEQ multiplex PCR; TCRdb's copy has only in-frame clones and lacks some. The table shows about 170,000 clones, with 80% to 85% occurring only once. The specimen sequenced was PBMCs. This chain links TRBV21-1 with TRBJ2-7; the D segment call TRBD2 is taken from the table without a DNA check. TRBV21-1 is classified as a pseudogene. This clonotype was sampled from a girl aged 2 to 10 in good health and CMV-seropositive. CDR3: CASSTRLQGLAGVSNF. The CDR3 coding sequence is TGTGCCAGCAGCACCCGACTTCAGGGACTAGCGGGTGTCTCTAACTTC.